This T cell receptor beta chain originates from a study of shared clonotypes between healthy human individuals. Whole-study context: Aged between 18 and 49, the donors were a couple of women and a few men. Study-wide points: Richness estimates generally favored naive over memory subsets. The study found about 5% of naive CD4 clonotypes shared across a few donors.

This CDR3 is built from 13 residues. From germline, CDR1 is MNHEY and CDR2 SVGAGI. The germline V and J ends were trimmed by 2 bases and 6 bases, with 10 bases remaining between them. Clones were read by immunoSEQ multiplex PCR, and TCRdb kept only the in-frame ones, dropping some. The sample shows roughly 1,000,000 clones, around 82% of them seen only once. A note on this clone: No antigen is known for it.

Negatively enriched CD4+ T cells were divided by CD45RA into naive and memory. The chain employs TRBV6-5 and TRBJ1-1; D remains ambiguous. Sequencing was carried out using memory CD4+ T cells from PBMCs. Subset: CD45RA-negative fraction. This clonotype was obtained from a man between 18 and 29 years old in good health. Some clones in this sample may be carry-over from other donors' samples. The CDR3 spells CASSYPRGSEAFF. CDR3 nucleotide sequence: TGTGCCAGCAGTTACCCGCGGGGTTCTGAAGCTTTCTTT.